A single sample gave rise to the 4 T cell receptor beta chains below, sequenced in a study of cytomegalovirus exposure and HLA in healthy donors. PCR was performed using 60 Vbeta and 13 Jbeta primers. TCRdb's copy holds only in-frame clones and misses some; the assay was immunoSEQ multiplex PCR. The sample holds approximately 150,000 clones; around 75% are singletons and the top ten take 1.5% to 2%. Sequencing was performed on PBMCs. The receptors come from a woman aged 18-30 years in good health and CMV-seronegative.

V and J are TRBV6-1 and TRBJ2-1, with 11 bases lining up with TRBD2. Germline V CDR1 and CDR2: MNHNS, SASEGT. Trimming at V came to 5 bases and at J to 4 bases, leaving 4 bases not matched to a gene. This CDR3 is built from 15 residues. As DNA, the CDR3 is TGTGCCAGCAGTCAGCTAGCGGGGGGTTACAATGAGCAGTTCTTC. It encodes CASSQLAGGYNEQFF.

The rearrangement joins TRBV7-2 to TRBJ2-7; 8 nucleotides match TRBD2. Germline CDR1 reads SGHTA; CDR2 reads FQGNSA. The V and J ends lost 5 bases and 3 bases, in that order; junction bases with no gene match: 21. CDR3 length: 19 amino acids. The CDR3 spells CASSQQSPAPGGGLYEQYV. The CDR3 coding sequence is TGTGCCAGCAGCCAACAATCACCCGCTCCCGGGGGGGGGCTCTACGAGCAGTACGTC.

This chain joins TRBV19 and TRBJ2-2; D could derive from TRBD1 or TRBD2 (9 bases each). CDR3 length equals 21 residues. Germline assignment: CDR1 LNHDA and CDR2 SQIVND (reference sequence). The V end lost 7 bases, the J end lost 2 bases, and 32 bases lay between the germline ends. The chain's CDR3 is CASNTQGAGLRLAVNTGELFF. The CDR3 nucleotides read TGTGCCAGTAATACACAGGGGGCTGGCCTGAGACTAGCGGTAAACACCGGGGAGCTGTTTTTT.

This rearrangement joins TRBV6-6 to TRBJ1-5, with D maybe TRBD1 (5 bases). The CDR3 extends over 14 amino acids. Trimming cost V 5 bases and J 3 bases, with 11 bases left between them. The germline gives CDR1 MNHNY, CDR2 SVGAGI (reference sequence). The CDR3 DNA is TGTGCCAGCAGTGCTTCAGGGTACAATCAGCCCCAGCATTTT. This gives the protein CASSASGYNQPQHF.